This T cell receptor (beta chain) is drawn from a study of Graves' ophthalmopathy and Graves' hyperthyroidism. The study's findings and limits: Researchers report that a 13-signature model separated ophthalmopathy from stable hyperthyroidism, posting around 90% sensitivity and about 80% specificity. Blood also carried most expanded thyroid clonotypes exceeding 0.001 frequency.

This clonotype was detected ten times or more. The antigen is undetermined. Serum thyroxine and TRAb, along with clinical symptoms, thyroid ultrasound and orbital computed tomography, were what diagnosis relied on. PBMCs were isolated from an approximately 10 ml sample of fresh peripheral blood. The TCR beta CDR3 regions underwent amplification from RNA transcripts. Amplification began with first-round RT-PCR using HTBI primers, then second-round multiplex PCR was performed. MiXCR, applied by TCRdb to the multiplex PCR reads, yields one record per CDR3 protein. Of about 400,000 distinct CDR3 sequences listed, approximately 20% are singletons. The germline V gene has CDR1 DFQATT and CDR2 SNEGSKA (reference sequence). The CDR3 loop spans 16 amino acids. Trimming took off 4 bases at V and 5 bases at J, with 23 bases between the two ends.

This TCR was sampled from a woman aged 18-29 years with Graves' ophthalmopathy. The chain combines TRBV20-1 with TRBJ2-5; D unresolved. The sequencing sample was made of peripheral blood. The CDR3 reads CSAMGTDPFPEETQYF. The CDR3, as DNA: TGCAGTGCTATGGGTACCGACCCCTTTCCTGAGGAGACCCAGTACTTC.